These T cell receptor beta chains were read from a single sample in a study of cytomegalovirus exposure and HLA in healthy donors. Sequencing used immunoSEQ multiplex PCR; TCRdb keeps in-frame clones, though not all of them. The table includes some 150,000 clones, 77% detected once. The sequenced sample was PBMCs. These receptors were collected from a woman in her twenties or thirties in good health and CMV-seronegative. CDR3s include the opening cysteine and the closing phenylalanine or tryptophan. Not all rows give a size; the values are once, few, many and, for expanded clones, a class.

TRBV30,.,CAWDLEMNTEAFF
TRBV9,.,CASSAQGGLRYGYTF
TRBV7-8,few,CASSWDQGAAVFF
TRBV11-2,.,CASSLVWLRAGKADTQYF
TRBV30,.,CAWAGGLSSYEQYF
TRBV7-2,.,CASSLGLAQYF
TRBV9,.,CASSVAGFSTDTQYF
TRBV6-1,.,CASRSGQRSSYEQYF
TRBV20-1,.,CSASPQGGYTF
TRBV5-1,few,CASSSGVRVSTDTQYF
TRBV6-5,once,CASTGGSNYGYTF
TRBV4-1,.,CASSQYWGTGTTNEKLFF
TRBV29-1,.,CSVDWLAERSLNNEQFF
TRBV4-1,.,CASSHLGKGVTFPDYGYTF
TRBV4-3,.,CASSRDREEQYF
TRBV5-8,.,CASSLSSGGPTDTQYF
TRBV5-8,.,CASSFLAGDLFPTDTQYF
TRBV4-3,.,CASSQAQGYAEAFF
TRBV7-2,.,CASSLAGGSTTEAFF
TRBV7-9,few,CASSLSTRGLLAEQYF
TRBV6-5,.,CASSYGAGGAYGYTF
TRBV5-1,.,CASSLDPGQGARETQYF
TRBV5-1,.,CASSYGTRWEGETQYF
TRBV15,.,CATSRVPSELGEQFF
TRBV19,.,CASATRDRKRGYTF
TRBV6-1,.,CASSIGETQYF
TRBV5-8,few,CASSLGTSNQPQHF
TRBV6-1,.,CAARDSSYNEQFF
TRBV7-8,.,CASSLGQGRTGELFF
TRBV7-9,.,CASSFGQFKGETQYF
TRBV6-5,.,CASSYSRGVELYGYTF
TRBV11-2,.,CASSFGTGVEKLFF
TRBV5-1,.,CASSPRLRSRFTYNSPLHF
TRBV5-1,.,CASSLAMLWGGGQGLANVLTF
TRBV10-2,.,CATSDSNVLNEKLFF
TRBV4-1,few,CASSLEDRAVHEQYF
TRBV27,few,CASSSGTGSNIQYF
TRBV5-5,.,CASSSRDRATEAFF
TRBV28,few,CASSLYQGNEKLFF
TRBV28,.,CASSSWRGRNPRGGYTF
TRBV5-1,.,CASSAYLAEEETQYF
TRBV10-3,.,CAISELRTPSEQYF
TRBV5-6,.,CASSLGLAGSTDTQYF
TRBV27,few,CASSRLAGGGYNEQFF
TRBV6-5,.,CASSYWLQGGNTEAFF
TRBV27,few,CASRNQGLNTEAFF
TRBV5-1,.,CASSLGLAVYYEQYF
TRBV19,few,CASSSYGDRGLSYGYTF
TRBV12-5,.,CASGLNSGRGTDTQYF
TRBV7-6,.,CASSSSGLATETQYF
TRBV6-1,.,CASSIRTSASNEQFF
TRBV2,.,CASQKGQGLYEQYF
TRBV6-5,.,CASSYGENQNEQYF
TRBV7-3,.,CASSLKVGGSYEQYF
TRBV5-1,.,CASSFFGGETQYF
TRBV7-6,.,CASSFIENNEQFF
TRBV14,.,CASSQIATGSYEQYF
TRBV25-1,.,CASSNSGQYNTEAFF
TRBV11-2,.,CASSLTGTGVEKLFF